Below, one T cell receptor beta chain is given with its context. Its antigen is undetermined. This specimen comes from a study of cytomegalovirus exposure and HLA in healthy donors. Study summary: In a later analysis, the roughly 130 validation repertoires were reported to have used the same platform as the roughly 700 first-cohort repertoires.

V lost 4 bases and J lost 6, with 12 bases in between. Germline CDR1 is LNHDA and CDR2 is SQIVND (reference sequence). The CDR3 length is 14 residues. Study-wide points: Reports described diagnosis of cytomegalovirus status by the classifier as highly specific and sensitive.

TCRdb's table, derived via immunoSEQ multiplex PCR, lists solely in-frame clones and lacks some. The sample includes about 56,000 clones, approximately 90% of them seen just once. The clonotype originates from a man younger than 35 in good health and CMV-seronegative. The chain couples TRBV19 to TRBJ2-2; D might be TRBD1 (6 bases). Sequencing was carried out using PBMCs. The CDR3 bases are TGTGCCAGTAGTACCCGGACAGTGGCCGGGGAGCTGTTTTTT. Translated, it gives CASSTRTVAGELFF.